This T cell receptor beta chain was sequenced for a study of blood T cell repertoires in COVID-19. This table comes from immunoSEQ multiplex PCR, and its TCRdb copy is limited to in-frame clones, with some not included. The table lists 200,000 to 300,000 clones, about 86% of them singletons, with under 2% in the top ten. The sequenced sample consisted of peripheral blood. The clonotype comes from a young man with active or convalescent COVID-19.

CDR3 bases: TGTGCCAGCTCACCTAGGGACAGAAAAGGTTTTGCCAAGTCCTACGAGCAGTACTTC. Its protein product is CASSPRDRKGFAKSYEQYF. This sequence joins TRBV18 and TRBJ2-7; the match to TRBD1 covers 7 bases. V trimming: 3 bases; J trimming: 1 base; junction bases outside the gene matches: 18. The CDR3 consists of 19 residues. Germline V gene sequence: CDR1 KGHSH, CDR2 LQKENI.